Listed below are T cell receptor beta chains from one sample, sequenced in a study of blood T cell repertoires in COVID-19. The table came from immunoSEQ multiplex PCR; TCRdb's copy has only in-frame clones and leaves some out. In the table there are about 400,000 clones, under 90% of which are singletons. Sequencing was performed on PBMCs or T cells enriched from blood (not recorded which). These TCRs come from a woman aged 25 to 39 who had recovered from COVID-19. Both conserved end residues are part of each CDR3. D genes are given only for firm matches. The listing skips clone size in some rows; elsewhere it reads once, few, many or a size class.

V: TRBV5-1; J: TRBJ2-1; D: TRBD2; size: NA; CDR3: CASRPSGDYNEQFF; DNA: TGCGCCAGCAGACCTAGCGGGGACTACAATGAGCAGTTCTTC
V: TRBV27; J: TRBJ2-1; D: TRBD1; size: NA; CDR3: CATGTGRGEQFF; DNA: TGTGCCACCGGGACAGGCCGTGGTGAGCAGTTCTTC
V: TRBV5-6; J: TRBJ1-3; D: NA; size: NA; CDR3: CASSSLQTAPGNTIYF; DNA: TGTGCCAGCAGCTCCCTACAGACAGCTCCTGGAAACACCATATATTTT
V: TRBV5-4; J: TRBJ1-2; D: TRBD1; size: NA; CDR3: CASSRTGTGGDNGYTF; DNA: TGTGCCAGCAGCAGGACCGGGACAGGGGGCGACAATGGCTACACCTTC
V: TRBV7-3; J: TRBJ1-1; D: NA; size: few; CDR3: CASSLIPLNTEAFF; DNA: TGTGCCAGCAGCTTAATTCCTCTGAACACTGAAGCTTTCTTT
V: TRBV9; J: TRBJ1-3; D: NA; size: once; CDR3: CASSVGGSAGNTIYF; DNA: TGTGCCAGCAGCGTAGGTGGGAGTGCTGGAAACACCATATATTTT
V: TRBV7-9; J: TRBJ1-2; D: TRBD1; size: NA; CDR3: CASRSINRGEGYGYTF; DNA: TGTGCCAGCAGATCAATTAACAGGGGGGAAGGATATGGCTACACCTTC
V: TRBV19; J: TRBJ2-5; D: NA; size: NA; CDR3: CATTGNQETQYF; DNA: TGTGCCACAACAGGGAACCAAGAGACCCAGTACTTC
V: TRBV6-1; J: TRBJ1-2; D: TRBD1; size: few; CDR3: CASSEALPGGTAGYTF; DNA: TGTGCCAGCAGTGAAGCGCTTCCAGGGGGGACTGCTGGCTACACCTTC
V: TRBV20-1; J: TRBJ1-2; D: TRBD1; size: NA; CDR3: CSAGGQNGYTF; DNA: TGCAGTGCGGGGGGACAGAATGGCTACACCTTC
V: TRBV6-5; J: TRBJ1-6; D: TRBD1; size: NA; CDR3: CASGRDRLSPLHF; DNA: TGTGCCAGCGGCCGGGACAGGCTTTCACCCCTCCACTTT
V: TRBV5-4; J: TRBJ2-2; D: TRBD2; size: NA; CDR3: CATTAGVGSTGELFF; DNA: TGTGCCACAACAGCGGGAGTAGGGAGCACCGGGGAGCTGTTTTTT
V: TRBV5-1; J: TRBJ2-7; D: NA; size: NA; CDR3: CASSLDWKRGGQNEQYF; DNA: TGCGCCAGCAGCTTGGATTGGAAGCGCGGGGGCCAAAACGAGCAGTACTTC
V: TRBV19; J: TRBJ1-5; D: NA; size: NA; CDR3: CASSIWGEGQPQHF; DNA: TGTGCCAGTAGTATTTGGGGGGAAGGGCAGCCCCAGCATTTT
V: TRBV12-3/TRBV12-4; J: TRBJ2-1; D: TRBD2; size: NA; CDR3: CASREVNEQFF; DNA: TGTGCCAGCCGGGAGGTCAATGAGCAGTTCTTC
V: TRBV11-2; J: TRBJ1-6; D: NA; size: once; CDR3: CASSSKPYSPLHF; DNA: TGTGCCAGCAGCTCTAAGCCTTATTCACCCCTCCACTTT
V: TRBV4-3; J: TRBJ1-2; D: TRBD1; size: NA; CDR3: CASSQETGDYGYTF; DNA: TGCGCCAGCAGCCAGGAGACAGGGGACTATGGCTACACCTTC
V: TRBV5-5; J: TRBJ1-5; D: NA; size: NA; CDR3: CASSFQSNQPQHF; DNA: TGTGCCAGCAGCTTCCAGTCCAATCAGCCCCAGCATTTT
V: TRBV7-2; J: TRBJ2-3; D: NA; size: few; CDR3: CASSLGQGEADTQYF; DNA: TGTGCCAGCAGCTTAGGCCAGGGGGAGGCAGATACGCAGTATTTT
V: TRBV9; J: TRBJ2-7; D: NA; size: NA; CDR3: CASSVGWRNDEQYF; DNA: TGTGCCAGCAGCGTAGGGTGGAGGAACGACGAGCAGTACTTC
V: TRBV6-5; J: TRBJ1-2; D: TRBD1; size: NA; CDR3: CASSYSTGGSYGYTF; DNA: TGTGCCAGCAGTTACTCCACAGGGGGCTCCTATGGCTACACCTTC
V: TRBV9; J: TRBJ2-1; D: NA; size: NA; CDR3: CASSVEGHQYNEQFF; DNA: TGTGCCAGCAGCGTAGAGGGACACCAGTACAATGAGCAGTTCTTC
V: TRBV2; J: TRBJ1-5; D: TRBD1; size: NA; CDR3: CASRGGQGSNQPQHF; DNA: TGTGCCAGCAGGGGGGGACAGGGGAGCAATCAGCCCCAGCATTTT
V: TRBV30; J: TRBJ1-2; D: NA; size: NA; CDR3: CAWTPTPGYGYTF; DNA: TGTGCCTGGACCCCGACACCGGGGTATGGCTACACCTTC
V: TRBV4-3; J: TRBJ2-3; D: NA; size: NA; CDR3: CASSQESGSGDTQYF; DNA: TGCGCCAGCAGCCAAGAGAGCGGTTCGGGGGATACGCAGTATTTT
V: TRBV4-2; J: TRBJ2-3; D: TRBD1; size: NA; CDR3: CASSQESEDRGTDTQYF; DNA: TGTGCCAGCAGCCAAGAGTCAGAGGACAGGGGCACAGATACGCAGTATTTT
V: TRBV6-6; J: TRBJ2-7; D: NA; size: few; CDR3: CASSSPTIDTYEQYF; DNA: TGTGCCAGCAGTTCCCCGACAATCGATACCTACGAGCAGTACTTC
V: TRBV9; J: TRBJ2-3; D: NA; size: NA; CDR3: CASSVGAAPSLYTDTQYF; DNA: TGTGCCAGCAGCGTAGGAGCGGCGCCTTCCCTTTACACAGATACGCAGTATTTT
V: TRBV7-9; J: TRBJ2-1; D: NA; size: once; CDR3: CASSFRQHNEQFF; DNA: TGTGCCAGCAGCTTTCGACAGCACAATGAGCAGTTCTTC
V: TRBV4-3; J: TRBJ1-4; D: NA; size: once; CDR3: CASSQDTGGPGEKLFF; DNA: TGCGCCAGCAGCCAAGATACCGGGGGGCCTGGTGAAAAACTGTTTTTT
V: TRBV5-1; J: TRBJ2-1; D: TRBD2; size: NA; CDR3: CASSRRLADNEQFF; DNA: TGCGCCAGCAGCCGTAGACTAGCTGACAATGAGCAGTTCTTC
V: TRBV6-5; J: TRBJ1-2; D: TRBD1; size: NA; CDR3: CASSYVGQGAQGYTF; DNA: TGTGCCAGCAGTTACGTGGGACAGGGGGCTCAGGGCTACACCTTC
V: TRBV11-3; J: TRBJ2-3; D: TRBD1; size: NA; CDR3: CASSSRQGESTDTQYF; DNA: TGTGCCAGCAGCTCCCGACAGGGGGAAAGCACAGATACGCAGTATTTT
V: TRBV30; J: TRBJ1-2; D: TRBD1; size: NA; CDR3: CAWSVHVTGAILRGGYTF; DNA: TGTGCCTGGAGTGTACATGTGACAGGGGCCATCCTACGGGGTGGCTACACCTTC
V: TRBV12-2; J: TRBJ1-1; D: NA; size: NA; CDR3: CASRPRSEVRGDTEAFF; DNA: TGTGCAAGTCGGCCCCGTTCTGAGGTACGGGGGGACACTGAAGCTTTCTTT
V: TRBV6-5; J: TRBJ1-1; D: TRBD1; size: NA; CDR3: CASSQTGWGSTEAFF; DNA: TGTGCCAGCAGTCAGACAGGGTGGGGTAGCACTGAAGCTTTCTTT
V: TRBV7-2; J: TRBJ1-6; D: NA; size: NA; CDR3: CASSLEVALHF; DNA: TGTGCCAGCAGCTTAGAAGTAGCCCTCCACTTT
V: TRBV5-4; J: TRBJ2-7; D: TRBD2; size: NA; CDR3: CASSLAGGTTYEQYF; DNA: TGTGCCAGCAGCTTGGCGGGGGGGACTACCTACGAGCAGTACTTC
V: TRBV5-1; J: TRBJ2-1; D: NA; size: NA; CDR3: CASSLSSAVNNEQFF; DNA: TGCGCCAGCAGCTTAAGTTCTGCGGTGAACAATGAGCAGTTCTTC
V: TRBV7-9; J: TRBJ1-2; D: TRBD1; size: NA; CDR3: CASSAQQGEADGYTF; DNA: TGTGCCAGCAGCGCCCAACAGGGGGAAGCGGATGGCTACACCTTC
V: TRBV29-1; J: TRBJ2-2; D: TRBD1; size: NA; CDR3: CSAIQQGAGGELFF; DNA: TGCAGCGCCATCCAACAGGGGGCAGGTGGGGAGCTGTTTTTT
V: TRBV6-5; J: TRBJ1-3; D: NA; size: NA; CDR3: CASSRQEATGNTIYF; DNA: TGTGCCAGCAGCCGACAGGAAGCCACTGGAAACACCATATATTTT
V: TRBV30; J: TRBJ2-1; D: TRBD2; size: NA; CDR3: CAWSVGGAHPNEQFF; DNA: TGTGCCTGGAGCGTCGGGGGGGCGCACCCCAATGAGCAGTTCTTC
V: TRBV28; J: TRBJ2-5; D: TRBD1; size: NA; CDR3: CASSHRDSFQETQYF; DNA: TGTGCCAGCAGCCACCGGGACAGCTTCCAAGAGACCCAGTACTTC
V: TRBV6-5; J: TRBJ2-7; D: NA; size: NA; CDR3: CASRYTGLYEQYF; DNA: TGTGCCAGCAGATACACAGGGCTCTACGAGCAGTACTTC
V: TRBV2; J: TRBJ1-2; D: NA; size: NA; CDR3: CASSQYREDSYGYTF; DNA: TGTGCCAGCAGCCAATACCGGGAGGACAGTTATGGCTACACCTTC
V: TRBV20-1; J: TRBJ2-3; D: TRBD2; size: NA; CDR3: CSASFLAGRTDTQYF; DNA: TGCAGTGCTAGTTTTCTAGCGGGACGCACAGATACGCAGTATTTT
V: TRBV5-8; J: TRBJ2-2; D: TRBD1; size: NA; CDR3: CASSSKLWTGHGELFF; DNA: TGTGCCAGCAGCTCAAAACTTTGGACAGGTCACGGGGAGCTGTTTTTT
V: TRBV29-1; J: TRBJ1-5; D: TRBD1; size: NA; CDR3: CSVLDRPGNQPQHF; DNA: TGCAGCGTCTTGGACAGGCCTGGCAATCAGCCCCAGCATTTT